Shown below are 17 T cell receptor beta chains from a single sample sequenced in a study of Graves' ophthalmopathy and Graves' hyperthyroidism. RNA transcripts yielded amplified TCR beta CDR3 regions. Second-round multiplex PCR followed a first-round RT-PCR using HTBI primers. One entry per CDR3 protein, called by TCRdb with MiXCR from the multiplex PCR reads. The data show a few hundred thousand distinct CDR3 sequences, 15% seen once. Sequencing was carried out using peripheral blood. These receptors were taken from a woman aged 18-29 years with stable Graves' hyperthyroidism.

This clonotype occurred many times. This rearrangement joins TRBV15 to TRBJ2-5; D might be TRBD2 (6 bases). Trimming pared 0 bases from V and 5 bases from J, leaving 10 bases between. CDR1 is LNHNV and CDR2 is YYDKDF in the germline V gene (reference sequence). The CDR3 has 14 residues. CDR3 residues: CATSRDKLAETQYF. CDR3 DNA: TGTGCCACCAGCAGAGATAAGCTAGCGGAGACCCAGTACTTC. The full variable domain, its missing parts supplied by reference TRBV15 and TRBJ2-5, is DAMVIQNPRYQVTQFGKPVTLSCSQTLNHNVMYWYQQKSSQAPKLLFHYYDKDFNNEADTPDNFQSRRPNTSFCFLDIRSPGLGDTAMYLCATSRDKLAETQYFGPGTRLLVL.

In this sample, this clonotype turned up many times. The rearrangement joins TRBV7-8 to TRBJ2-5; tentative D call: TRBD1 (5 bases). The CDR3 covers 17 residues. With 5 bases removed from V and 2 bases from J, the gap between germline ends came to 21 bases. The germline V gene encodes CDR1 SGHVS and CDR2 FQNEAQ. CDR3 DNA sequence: TGTGCCAGCAGCACGCGGCCCGGACAAGGGGTACAAGAGACCCAGTACTTC. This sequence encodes CASSTRPGQGVQETQYF.

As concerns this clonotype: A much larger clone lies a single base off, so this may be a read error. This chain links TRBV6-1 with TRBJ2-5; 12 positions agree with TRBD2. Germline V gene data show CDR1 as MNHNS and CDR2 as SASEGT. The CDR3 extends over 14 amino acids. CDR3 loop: CASRRTSGKETKYF. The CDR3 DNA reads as TGTGCCAGCCGCAGGACTAGCGGGAAAGAGACCAAGTACTTC.

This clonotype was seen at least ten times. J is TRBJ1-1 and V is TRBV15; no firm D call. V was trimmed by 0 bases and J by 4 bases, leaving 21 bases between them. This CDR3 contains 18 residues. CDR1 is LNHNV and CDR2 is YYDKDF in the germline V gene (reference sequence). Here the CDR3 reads CATSREMAARAQVTEAFF. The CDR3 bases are TGTGCCACCAGCAGAGAAATGGCTGCGCGGGCGCAGGTCACTGAAGCTTTCTTT.

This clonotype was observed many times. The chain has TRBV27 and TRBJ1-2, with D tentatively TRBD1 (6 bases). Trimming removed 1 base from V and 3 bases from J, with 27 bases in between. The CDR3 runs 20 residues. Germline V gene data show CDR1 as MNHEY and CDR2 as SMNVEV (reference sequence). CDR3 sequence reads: CASSLFRGRGLSYRDYGYTF. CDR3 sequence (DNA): TGTGCCAGCAGTTTATTTCGCGGCAGGGGACTATCTTATCGGGACTATGGCTACACCTTC.

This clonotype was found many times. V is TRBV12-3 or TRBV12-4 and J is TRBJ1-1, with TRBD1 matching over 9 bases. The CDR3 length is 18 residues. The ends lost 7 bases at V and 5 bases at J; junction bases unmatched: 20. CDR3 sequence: CASKKTHGTGGARTEAFF. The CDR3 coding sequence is TGTGCCAGCAAAAAAACCCACGGAACAGGGGGCGCTAGGACTGAAGCTTTCTTT.

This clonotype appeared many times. CDR3 sequence: CASRNLQGNQPQHF. CDR3 DNA: TGTGCCAGTAGGAACCTACAGGGTAACCAGCCCCAGCATTTT. This chain connects TRBV19 to TRBJ1-5, with D tentatively TRBD1 (6 bases). Germline V lookup: CDR1 LNHDA, CDR2 SQIVND (reference sequence). This CDR3 contains 14 residues. V was clipped by 6 bases and J by 7 bases, with 16 bases between them.

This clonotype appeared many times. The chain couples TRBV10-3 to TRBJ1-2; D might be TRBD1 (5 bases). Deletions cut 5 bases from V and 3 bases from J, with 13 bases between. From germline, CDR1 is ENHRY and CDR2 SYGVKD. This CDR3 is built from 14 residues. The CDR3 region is CAISPTGVDYGYTF. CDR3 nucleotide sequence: TGTGCCATCAGTCCCACGGGGGTGGACTATGGCTACACCTTC.

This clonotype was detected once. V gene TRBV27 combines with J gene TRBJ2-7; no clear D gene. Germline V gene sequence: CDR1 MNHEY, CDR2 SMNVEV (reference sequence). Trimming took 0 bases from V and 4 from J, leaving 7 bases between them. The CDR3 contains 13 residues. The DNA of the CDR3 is TGTGCCAGCAGTTTATCTGGACCATACGAGCAGTACTTC. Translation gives CASSLSGPYEQYF.

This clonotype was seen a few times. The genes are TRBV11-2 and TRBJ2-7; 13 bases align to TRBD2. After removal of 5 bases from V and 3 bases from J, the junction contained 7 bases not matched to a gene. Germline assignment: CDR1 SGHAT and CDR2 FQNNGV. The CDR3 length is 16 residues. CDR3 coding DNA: TGTGCCAGCAGCGGGGGACTAGCGGGAACCATCTACGAGCAGTACTTC. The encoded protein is CASSGGLAGTIYEQYF.

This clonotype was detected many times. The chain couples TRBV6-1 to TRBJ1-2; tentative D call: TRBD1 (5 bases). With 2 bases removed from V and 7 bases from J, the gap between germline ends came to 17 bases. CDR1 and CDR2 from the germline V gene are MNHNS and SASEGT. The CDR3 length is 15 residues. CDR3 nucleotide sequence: TGTGCCAGCAGTGAACCGGGGCGGGGTGACGGTGGCTACACCTTC. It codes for CASSEPGRGDGGYTF.

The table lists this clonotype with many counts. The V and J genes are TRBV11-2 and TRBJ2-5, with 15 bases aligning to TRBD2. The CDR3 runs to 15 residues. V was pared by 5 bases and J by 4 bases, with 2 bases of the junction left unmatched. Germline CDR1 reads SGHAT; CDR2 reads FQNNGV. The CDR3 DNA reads TGTGCCAGCAGCAAGGGACTAGCGGGGGGAGAGACCCAGTACTTC. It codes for CASSKGLAGGETQYF.

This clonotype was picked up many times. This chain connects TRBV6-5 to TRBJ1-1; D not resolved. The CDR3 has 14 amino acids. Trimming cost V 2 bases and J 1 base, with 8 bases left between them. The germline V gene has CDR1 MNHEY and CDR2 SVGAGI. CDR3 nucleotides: TGTGCCAGCAGTTACCCCCCAGGGAACACTGAAGCTTTCTTT. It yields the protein CASSYPPGNTEAFF.

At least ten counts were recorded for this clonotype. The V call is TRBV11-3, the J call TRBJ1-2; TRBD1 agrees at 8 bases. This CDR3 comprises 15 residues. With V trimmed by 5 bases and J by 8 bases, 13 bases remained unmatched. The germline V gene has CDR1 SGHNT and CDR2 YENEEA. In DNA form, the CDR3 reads TGTGCCAGCAGCACACCCGGGACAGGCGGGAGAGGCTACACCTTC. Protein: CASSTPGTGGRGYTF.

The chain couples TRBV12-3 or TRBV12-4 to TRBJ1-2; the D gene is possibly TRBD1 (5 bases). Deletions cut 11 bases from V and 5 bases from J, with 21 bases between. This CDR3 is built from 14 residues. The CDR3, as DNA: TGTGCCGTCGGGGATGGGGCTCCCCGGTATGGCTACACCTTC. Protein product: CAVGDGAPRYGYTF.

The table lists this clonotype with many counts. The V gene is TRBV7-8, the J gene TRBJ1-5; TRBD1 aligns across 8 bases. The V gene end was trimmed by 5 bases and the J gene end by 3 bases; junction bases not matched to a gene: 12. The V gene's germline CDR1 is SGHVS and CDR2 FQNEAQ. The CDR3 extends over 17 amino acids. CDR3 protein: CASSPDTGTGLNQPQHF. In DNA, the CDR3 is TGTGCCAGCAGCCCCGACACCGGGACAGGCCTCAATCAGCCCCAGCATTTT.

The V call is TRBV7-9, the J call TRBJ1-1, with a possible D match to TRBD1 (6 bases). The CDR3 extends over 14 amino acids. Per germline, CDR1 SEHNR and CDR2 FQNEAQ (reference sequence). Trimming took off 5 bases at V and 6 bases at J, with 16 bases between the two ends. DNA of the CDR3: TGTGCCAGCAGCCCCCGACAGGCTCTCCCTGAAGCTTTCTTT. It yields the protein CASSPRQALPEAFF. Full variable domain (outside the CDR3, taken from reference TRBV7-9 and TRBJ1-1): DTGVSQNPRHKITKRGQNVTFRCDPISEHNRLYWYRQTLGQGPEFLTYFQNEAQLEKSRLLSDRFSAERPKGSFSTLEIQRTEQGDSAMYLCASSPRQALPEAFFGQGTRLTVV.